One sample yielded the 22 T cell receptor beta chains listed below, sequenced in a study of CD8 T cells in ankylosing spondylitis. No antigen is known for these receptors. TCRdb redid the calling of the 5' RACE reads with MiXCR, one entry per CDR3 protein. Among fewer than 500,000 distinct CDR3 sequences listed, under 25% were seen once. Study findings and constraints: Seemingly distinctive of ankylosing spondylitis blood was a TCR beta motif formed by eight highly homologous variants.

The specimen was blood, either unsorted or a sorted T cell fraction (not recorded which). These receptors were taken from a male donor with ankylosing spondylitis.

This chain links TRBV7-3 with TRBJ1-6; the match to TRBD1 covers 11 bases. V gave up 4 bases and J gave up 9 bases; unmatched junction bases: 2. CDR3 length equals 14 residues. The germline CDR1 and CDR2 sequences are SGHTA and FQGTGA. The CDR3 coding sequence is TGTGCCAGCAGCTCCGGGACAGGGGGTTCACCCCTCCACTTT. Translating gives CASSSGTGGSPLHF.

This clonotype was observed a few times. This chain uses TRBV28 with TRBJ2-3; the match to TRBD2 covers 11 bases. This CDR3 spans 16 amino acids. Germline V lookup: CDR1 MDHEN, CDR2 SYDVKM. The V and J ends lost 6 bases and 2 bases, in that order; junction bases with no gene match: 7. The CDR3 is CASRPRLAGNTDTQYF. In DNA, the CDR3 is TGTGCCAGCAGGCCCAGACTAGCGGGAAACACAGATACGCAGTATTTT.

This clonotype was seen more than once but under ten times. The chain employs TRBV9 and TRBJ1-1; no reliable D call. Germline CDR1 SGDLS, CDR2 YYNGEE. V shed 0 bases and J shed 7 bases, with 10 bases lying between them. The CDR3 loop spans 13 amino acids. CDR3 in DNA: TGTGCCAGCAGCGTAGCCAGGTCCGGTGAAGCTTTCTTT. It translates to CASSVARSGEAFF.

This clonotype appeared a few times. The CDR3 nucleotides are TGTGCCAGCTCACCACGGGGAGCTAGGACGAGGAATGAGCAGTTCTTC. Translating gives CASSPRGARTRNEQFF. V and J are TRBV18 and TRBJ2-1; TRBD2 is a possible D gene (5 bases). The CDR3 loop spans 16 amino acids. Trimming took off 1 base at V and 7 bases at J, with 17 bases between the two ends. Per the germline V gene, CDR1 is KGHSH and CDR2 is LQKENI.

This clonotype was observed a few times. The chain is built from TRBV5-1 and TRBJ2-1, with a tentative D call TRBD2 (6 bases). The CDR3 runs to 16 residues. Germline CDR1 reads SGHRS; CDR2 reads YFSETQ. The V and J ends lost 0 bases and 3 bases respectively, with 13 bases between them. CDR3 coding DNA: TGCGCCAGCAGCTTGGTAACTAGCATTAACTACAATGAGCAGTTCTTC. Translated, it gives CASSLVTSINYNEQFF.

The table lists this clonotype with many counts. V is TRBV29-1 and J is TRBJ2-1; no clear D gene. From germline, CDR1 is SQVTM and CDR2 ANQGSEA. V lost 0 bases and J lost 4, with 1 base in between. CDR3 size: 11 residues. The CDR3 protein is CSVEEYNEQFF. CDR3 nucleotides: TGCAGCGTTGAAGAGTACAATGAGCAGTTCTTC.

This chain links TRBV5-6 with TRBJ1-1; tentative D call: TRBD1 (5 bases). The germline gives CDR1 SGHDT, CDR2 YYEEEE. Deletions cut 0 bases from V and 11 bases from J, with 14 bases between. The CDR3 has 13 amino acids. In DNA form, the CDR3 reads TGTGCCAGCAGCTTGGTTGGGGGGTTCGGGGCTTTCTTT. This translates into CASSLVGGFGAFF. The entire variable domain, with the rest obtained from reference TRBV5-6 and TRBJ1-1, is as follows: DAGVTQSPTHLIKTRGQQVTLRCSPKSGHDTVSWYQQALGQGPQFIFQYYEEEERQRGNFPDRFSGHQFPNYSSELNVNALLLGDSALYLCASSLVGGFGAFFGQGTRLTVV.

The chain is built from TRBV3-1 and TRBJ2-1, with 11 bases identical to TRBD1. CDR1 and CDR2 from the germline V gene are LGHDT and YNNKEL (reference sequence). The CDR3 is 14 amino acids. Trimming cost V 6 bases and J 6 bases; bases outside gene matches: 4. The DNA of the CDR3 is TGTGCCAGCAGTCGGGACAGGGGGTTCAATGAGCAGTTCTTC. It encodes CASSRDRGFNEQFF.

The J gene is TRBJ1-2, the V gene TRBV5-8; D is unresolved. Trimming stripped 3 bases from V and 2 bases from J, with 11 bases between. This CDR3 region has 14 residues. The germline gives CDR1 SGHTS, CDR2 YDEGEE. As DNA, the CDR3 is TGTGCCAGCAGCTCGCCAACGACAAACTATGGCTACACCTTC. It codes for CASSSPTTNYGYTF. Looking up the rest from reference TRBV5-8 and TRBJ1-2 gives the full variable domain: EAGVTQSPTHLIKTRGQQATLRCSPISGHTSVYWYQQALGLGLQFLLWYDEGEERNRGNFPPRFSGRQFPNYSSELNVNALELEDSALYLCASSSPTTNYGYTFGSGTRLTVV.

The chain carries TRBV6-5 and TRBJ2-2; D is unclear. The length of the CDR3 is 16 residues. Trimming removed 2 bases from V and 0 bases from J, with 10 bases in between. Germline lookup yields CDR1 MNHEY and CDR2 SVGAGI. The CDR3 DNA follows: TGTGCCAGCAGTTACATTTTCGGGCCGAACACCGGGGAGCTGTTTTTT. Protein sequence: CASSYIFGPNTGELFF.

V gene TRBV12-3 or TRBV12-4 combines with J gene TRBJ1-4; 9 bases align to TRBD1. With V trimmed by 6 bases and J by 3 bases, 14 bases remained unmatched. The CDR3 covers 18 residues. CDR3 sequence reads: CASRGPGQGSRANEKLFF. In DNA form, the CDR3 reads TGTGCCAGCAGAGGTCCGGGACAGGGATCTCGCGCTAATGAAAAACTGTTTTTT.

The chain links TRBV4-2 to TRBJ2-7; 10 bases align to TRBD2. From germline, CDR1 is LGHNA and CDR2 YNFKEQ. CDR3 length: 16 residues. Losses at the gene ends were 4 bases for V and 6 bases for J; bases not matched to a gene: 12. The CDR3 bases are TGTGCCAGCAGCCTGAGCAGCGGGAGGGCCCTATCCGAGCAGTACTTC. This codes for CASSLSSGRALSEQYF.

The V and J genes are TRBV7-8 and TRBJ1-1, with 7 bases fitting TRBD1. V trimming: 8 bases; J trimming: 6 bases; junction bases outside the gene matches: 15. This CDR3 contains 15 residues. The germline gives CDR1 SGHVS, CDR2 FQNEAQ. Here the CDR3 reads CASSGTEPRRSEAFF. CDR3 bases: TGTGCCAGCTCTGGGACAGAGCCTCGAAGGTCTGAAGCTTTCTTT.

The chain combines TRBV30 with TRBJ2-7; 9 bases are shared with TRBD1. The J segment lost 2 bases and the V segment lost 2 bases, leaving 4 bases of the junction unmatched. CDR1 and CDR2 from the germline V gene are GTSNPN and SVGIG (reference sequence). This CDR3 contains 14 residues. The CDR3 DNA is TGTGCCTGGAGTTCAGACAGGGGGACCTACGAGCAGTACTTC. It encodes CAWSSDRGTYEQYF.

A few counts support this clonotype. The chain carries TRBV28 and TRBJ2-1; 9 nucleotides align to TRBD1. CDR1 is MDHEN, CDR2 SYDVKM, per germline. J was trimmed by 7 bases and V by 2 bases; bases with no gene match: 6. The length of the CDR3 is 15 residues. The CDR3 nucleotides are TGTGCCAGCAGTTTAGGGGACAGGGTCCATAATGAGCAGTTCTTC. Protein product: CASSLGDRVHNEQFF.

V gene TRBV29-1 combines with J gene TRBJ2-2; D unresolved. CDR3 length: 12 amino acids. Germline CDR1 reads SQVTM; CDR2 reads ANQGSEA. With 3 bases removed from V and 4 bases from J, the gap between germline ends came to 6 bases. The CDR3 sequence is CSVEPTTGELFF. The DNA for the CDR3 is TGCAGCGTTGAGCCGACCACCGGGGAGCTGTTTTTT.

The sample holds one count of this clonotype. CDR3 loop: CASSQAGLSRYGYTF. DNA of the CDR3: TGTGCCAGCAGCCAAGCGGGGCTCTCCCGCTATGGCTACACCTTC. This rearrangement joins TRBV4-2 to TRBJ1-2; TRBD1 might be the D (5 bases). V lost 1 base and J 4 bases, leaving 13 bases between the germline ends. This CDR3 region has 15 residues. The germline CDR1 and CDR2 sequences are LGHNA and YNFKEQ.

J is TRBJ2-1 and V is TRBV20-1; 9 bases agree with TRBD1. Germline V gene lookup returns CDR1 DFQATT and CDR2 SNEGSKA (reference sequence). Germline trimming cut 4 bases from V and 5 bases from J; bases unmatched to any gene: 9. This CDR3 has 15 residues. The CDR3 DNA is TGCAGTGCTACACCCGACAGGGGGTTTGACAATGAGCAGTTCTTC. Protein sequence: CSATPDRGFDNEQFF.

In this sample, this clonotype turned up many times. J is TRBJ2-2 and V is TRBV28; D is undetermined. The germline V gene has CDR1 MDHEN and CDR2 SYDVKM. This CDR3 has 15 amino acids. V dropped 3 bases and J dropped 4 bases, with 12 bases sitting between them. The CDR3 coding sequence is TGTGCCAGCAGTTTGTCACTTAGCTTCACCGGGGAGCTGTTTTTT. As protein: CASSLSLSFTGELFF.

This clonotype was picked up a small number of times. The genes are TRBV5-1 and TRBJ2-2, with D possibly being TRBD1 (5 bases). Germline CDR1 reads SGHRS; CDR2 reads YFSETQ. Trimming shortened V by 4 bases and J by 2 bases, and 9 bases separated the two germline ends. This CDR3 is built from 14 residues. CDR3 bases: TGCGCCAGCAGCGGGGCGGACAACACCGGGGAGCTGTTTTTT. Its translation: CASSGADNTGELFF. Supplemented by reference TRBV5-1 and TRBJ2-2, the full variable domain reads KAGVTQTPRYLIKTRGQQVTLSCSPISGHRSVSWYQQTPGQGLQFLFEYFSETQRNKGNFPGRFSGRQFSNSRSEMNVSTLELGDSALYLCASSGADNTGELFFGEGSRLTVL.

This clonotype was detected many times. This CDR3 reads CSVEELRDVYGYTF. The CDR3, as DNA: TGCAGCGTTGAAGAACTCAGGGATGTTTATGGCTACACCTTC. V usage is TRBV29-1 and J usage is TRBJ1-2, with D maybe TRBD1 (5 bases). Germline-derived CDR1 and CDR2 are SQVTM and ANQGSEA. V was clipped by 0 bases and J by 5 bases, with 13 bases between them. The CDR3 totals 14 residues. The whole variable domain, filled in from reference TRBV29-1 and TRBJ1-2, reads SAVISQKPSRDICQRGTSLTIQCQVDSQVTMMFWYRQQPGQSLTLIATANQGSEATYESGFVIDKFPISRPNLTFSTLTVSNMSPEDSSIYLCSVEELRDVYGYTFGSGTRLTVV.

This clonotype was counted a few times. The V and J genes are TRBV20-1 and TRBJ2-1; 8 bases line up with TRBD2. The CDR3 covers 17 residues. Germline CDR1 DFQATT, CDR2 SNEGSKA (reference sequence). V lost 0 bases, J lost 2 bases, and 9 bases stayed unmatched. CDR3 sequence reads: CSARDRYGRATYNEQFF. The CDR3 nucleotides read TGCAGTGCTAGAGATCGGTACGGGAGGGCCACCTACAATGAGCAGTTCTTC.